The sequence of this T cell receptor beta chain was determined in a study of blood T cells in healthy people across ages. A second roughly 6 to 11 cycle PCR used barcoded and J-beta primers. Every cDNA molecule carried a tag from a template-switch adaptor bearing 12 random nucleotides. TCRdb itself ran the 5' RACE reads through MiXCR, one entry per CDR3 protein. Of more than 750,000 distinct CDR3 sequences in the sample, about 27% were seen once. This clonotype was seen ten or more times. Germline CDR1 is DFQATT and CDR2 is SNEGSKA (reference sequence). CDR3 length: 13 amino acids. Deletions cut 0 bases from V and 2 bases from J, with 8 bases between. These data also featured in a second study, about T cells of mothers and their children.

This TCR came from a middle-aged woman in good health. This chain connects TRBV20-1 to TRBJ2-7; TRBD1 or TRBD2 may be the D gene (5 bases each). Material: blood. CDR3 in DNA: TGCAGTGCTAGAGAGGGACGGCCCTACGAGCAGTACTTC. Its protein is CSAREGRPYEQYF.